The clone carrying this TCR beta chain occurred many times. This sample was taken from a study of CD8+ T cells in alopecia areata. Overall study context: It was 6 to 18 months of tofacitinib, and then there were 6 months off drug.

Treatment defined: oral pan-JAK inhibitor, 5-10 mg twice daily. Researchers took lesional scalp punch biopsies and peripheral blood from people who were alopecia areata patients. Extracted RNA was reverse transcribed, and the resulting cDNA served as sequencing template. Assay used: immunoSEQ multiplex PCR; TCRdb lists only in-frame clones, some missing. The sample has about 210,000 clones, 50% to 60% seen once. The TCR comes from a human donor with alopecia areata. Material: CD4+ T cells sorted from blood, obtained at week 4, from a patient treated with tofacitinib.

CDR3 sequence reads: CASSVTWGSTYEQYF. The CDR3 DNA sequence: TGTGCCAGCAGCGTTACTTGGGGCAGCACCTACGAGCAGTACTTC. The chain employs TRBV9 and TRBJ2-7; D might be TRBD1 (5 bases). CDR3 size: 15 residues. Trimming took off 2 bases at V and 2 bases at J, with 14 bases between the two ends. Germline V gene data show CDR1 as SGDLS and CDR2 as YYNGEE.